The rows below give T cell receptor beta chains drawn from one sample of a study of glioma-infiltrating T cells after dendritic cell vaccination. Profiling relied on immunoSEQ multiplex PCR, and the TCRdb table lists in-frame clones only, not all of them. The data show tens of thousands of clones, with 82% seen just once and about 10% held by the top ten. The input for sequencing was blood, taken before dendritic cell vaccination. All receptors come from a human donor with glioblastoma. The CDR3 runs from the conserved cysteine through the conserved F or W. Fields, in order: CDR3 protein, V gene, J gene.

cdr3_aa: CASSSVTSGGSYNEQFF
v_call: TRBV11-2
j_call: TRBJ2-1

cdr3_aa: CASSWGGGAGTEAFF
v_call: TRBV5-1
j_call: TRBJ1-1

cdr3_aa: CASSPGLADQETQYF
v_call: TRBV27
j_call: TRBJ2-5

cdr3_aa: CATSRESGGSYEQYF
v_call: TRBV15
j_call: TRBJ2-7

cdr3_aa: CASSLVLAGGYEQYF
v_call: TRBV5-1
j_call: TRBJ2-7

cdr3_aa: CASSWDKAYGYTF
v_call: TRBV27
j_call: TRBJ1-2

cdr3_aa: CASTSAGSVSSYNEQFF
v_call: TRBV28
j_call: TRBJ2-1

cdr3_aa: CASSFEGIHEQYF
v_call: TRBV5-1
j_call: TRBJ2-7

cdr3_aa: CASSQVRDTQETQYF
v_call: TRBV2
j_call: TRBJ2-5

cdr3_aa: CASSGQDTEAFF
v_call: TRBV27
j_call: TRBJ1-1

cdr3_aa: CASSPQRREQYF
v_call: TRBV18
j_call: TRBJ2-7

cdr3_aa: CASRSQGAVGELFF
v_call: TRBV19
j_call: TRBJ2-2

cdr3_aa: CASSVGEGSYNSPLHF
v_call: TRBV9
j_call: TRBJ1-6

cdr3_aa: CASTWDREDIQYF
v_call: TRBV2
j_call: TRBJ2-4

cdr3_aa: CASSLIGGPVDEQYF
v_call: TRBV5-4
j_call: TRBJ2-7

cdr3_aa: CTCVAGGGNEQFF
v_call: TRBV7-7
j_call: TRBJ2-1

cdr3_aa: CASSLDSGAGNEQFF
v_call: TRBV11-3
j_call: TRBJ2-1

cdr3_aa: CASSVSGTSGRPDTQYF
v_call: TRBV6-4
j_call: TRBJ2-3

cdr3_aa: CASSIRDREDYGYTF
v_call: TRBV6-1
j_call: TRBJ1-2